This T cell receptor beta chain stems from a study of T cells in Graves' hyperthyroidism and ophthalmopathy. For the study at large: Any treatment followed the collection of peripheral blood at initial diagnosis.

What was amplified from RNA transcripts were TCR beta CDR3 regions. First-round RT-PCR of the TCR CDR3 relied on the HTBI primer set. TCRdb re-analysed the multiplex PCR reads in MiXCR, keeping a single row per CDR3 protein. This table has about 840,000 distinct CDR3 sequences, about 38% appearing once. The patients, who ranged from 18 to 65 in age, presented with newly diagnosed hyperthyroidism lasting under 2 months. Details on this clonotype: The antigen is unknown.

Study-level results: Ophthalmopathy cases were set apart from stable hyperthyroidism by a 13 V-J model.

This TCR was sampled from a man in his late teens or twenties with Graves' hyperthyroidism. The sequenced material came from blood.

In nucleotides, the CDR3 is TGTGCCAGCAGCCTAACCTCCATAGGAACTGAAGCTTTCTTT. Amino acid sequence: CASSLTSIGTEAFF. The chain uses TRBV10-3 and TRBJ1-1, with D uncertain. The CDR3 covers 14 residues. Trimming shortened V by 10 bases and J by 5 bases, and 20 bases separated the two germline ends. Germline V gene data show CDR1 as ENHRY and CDR2 as SYGVKD.